The 27 T cell receptor beta chains reported below all come from one sample, sequenced in a study of early T cells in non-severe SARS-CoV-2 infection. TCRdb reanalysed the 5' RACE reads using MiXCR and keeps one entry per CDR3 protein. The sample consists of just under 60,000 distinct CDR3 sequences, under 10% of them appearing once. Sequencing was carried out using whole blood. These receptor sequences come from an adult who was a healthcare worker with PCR-confirmed SARS-CoV-2 infection or an uninfected control (not recorded which).

The table lists this clonotype with many counts. The rearrangement links TRBV7-9 to TRBJ2-5; no firm D call. Trimming pared 11 bases from V and 1 base from J, leaving 14 bases between. The CDR3 sequence is 13 residues long. CDR1 and CDR2 (germline): SEHNR, FQNEAQ (reference sequence). The CDR3 sequence: CAVAKASQETQYF. CDR3 sequence (DNA): TGTGCCGTTGCGAAGGCTAGCCAAGAGACCCAGTACTTC.

The genes are TRBV6-1 and TRBJ1-5; D is uncertain. From germline, CDR1 is MNHNS and CDR2 SASEGT. Trimming pared 4 bases from V and 7 bases from J, leaving 11 bases between. The CDR3 runs 13 residues. Here the CDR3 reads CASSARQSQPQHF. For the CDR3, the DNA is TGTGCCAGCAGTGCTCGGCAATCCCAGCCCCAGCATTTT.

This CDR3 is CASSFQGDEQFF. CDR3 coding DNA: TGTGCCAGCAGTTTCCAAGGAGATGAGCAGTTCTTC. The J gene is TRBJ2-1, the V gene TRBV27; D is uncertain. The V end lost 3 bases, the J end lost 8 bases, and 8 bases lay between the germline ends. The CDR3 has 12 residues. CDR1 MNHEY and CDR2 SMNVEV come from the germline V gene (reference sequence).

The genes are TRBV20-1 and TRBJ2-7; 9 bases map to TRBD2. Germline V CDR1 and CDR2: DFQATT, SNEGSKA (reference sequence). With 0 bases clipped from V and 5 bases from J, the junction kept 8 bases outside the gene matches. The CDR3 is 15 amino acids. CDR3 DNA: TGCAGTGCTAGAGACGCTAGCGGGATGTCCCACGAGCAGTACTTC. It codes for CSARDASGMSHEQYF.

This clonotype came up many times. J is TRBJ2-3 and V is TRBV12-3 or TRBV12-4, with 9 bases identical to TRBD2. With V trimmed by 7 bases and J by 5 bases, 7 bases remained unmatched. The CDR3 is made up of 14 amino acids. The CDR3: CASTHRGGGDTQYF. CDR3 bases: TGTGCCAGCACCCATCGCGGGGGGGGAGATACGCAGTATTTT.

Ten or more counts support this clonotype. The chain couples TRBV29-1 to TRBJ2-2; the match to TRBD1 covers 9 bases. J was trimmed by 6 bases and V by 5 bases; bases with no gene match: 13. This CDR3 is 16 amino acids long. Per the germline V gene, CDR1 is SQVTM and CDR2 is ANQGSEA. This chain's CDR3 is CSVLPIQGQGSGELFF. The DNA of the CDR3 is TGCAGCGTTCTACCCATACAAGGACAGGGGTCCGGGGAGCTGTTTTTT.

This clonotype showed up just a few times. This chain joins TRBV4-1 and TRBJ2-6; 10 positions agree with TRBD2. The CDR3 consists of 18 residues. CDR1 and CDR2 (germline): MGHRA, YSYEKL. With 5 bases clipped from V and 3 bases from J, the junction kept 10 bases outside the gene matches. CDR3 DNA sequence: TGCGCCAGCAGCACCCTTGGAGCGGGAGGGCGTGGGGCCAACGTCCTGACTTTC. This encodes CASSTLGAGGRGANVLTF.

The chain recombines TRBV21-1 with TRBJ2-3; the table gives TRBD1 as D, unverified against the DNA. TRBV21-1 is designated a pseudogene. The CDR3 is made up of 12 amino acids. The CDR3 spells CASRTQGRFSYF. The CDR3 DNA is TGTGCCAGCAGAACACAGGGGAGGTTTTCGTATTTT.

The chain combines TRBV15 with TRBJ2-5; possibly TRBD1 for D (6 bases). The CDR3 contains 14 residues. V shed 3 bases and J shed 1 base, with 9 bases lying between them. Looked up from germline, CDR1 is LNHNV and CDR2 is YYDKDF (reference sequence). Here the CDR3 reads CATSRVTGQETQYF. The CDR3 nucleotides read TGTGCCACCAGCAGGGTGACAGGCCAAGAGACCCAGTACTTC. The full variable domain, rest sourced from reference TRBV15 and TRBJ2-5, is DAMVIQNPRYQVTQFGKPVTLSCSQTLNHNVMYWYQQKSSQAPKLLFHYYDKDFNNEADTPDNFQSRRPNTSFCFLDIRSPGLGDTAMYLCATSRVTGQETQYFGPGTRLLVL.

This clonotype was detected ten times or more. V is TRBV28 and J is TRBJ1-2, with no clear D. This CDR3 contains 16 residues. V lost 5 bases, J lost 4 bases, and 20 bases lay in between. Germline V gene sequence: CDR1 MDHEN, CDR2 SYDVKM. CDR3 region: CASSPPWTRAGYGYTF. DNA for the CDR3: TGTGCCAGCAGTCCCCCATGGACCCGGGCCGGCTATGGCTACACCTTC.

This clonotype has ten or more counts. This chain joins TRBV10-3 and TRBJ2-3; 7 bases match TRBD1. The junction had 3 bases not matched to a gene; V was cut back by 4 bases and J by 2 bases. Germline CDR1 and CDR2: ENHRY and SYGVKD. The CDR3 sequence is 14 residues long. In DNA, the CDR3 is TGTGCCATCAGTGTCACAGGGGTCACAGATACGCAGTATTTT. Translation: CAISVTGVTDTQYF.

This clonotype was counted at least ten times. This sequence joins TRBV29-1 and TRBJ1-1, with 7 bases aligning to TRBD1. Trimming at V came to 7 bases and at J to 1 base, leaving 6 bases not matched to a gene. The CDR3 runs to 13 residues. The germline V gene encodes CDR1 SQVTM and CDR2 ANQGSEA. CDR3 region: CSAVTGTNTEAFF. As DNA, the CDR3 is TGCAGCGCCGTGACAGGGACGAACACTGAAGCTTTCTTT.

There are a few counts of this clonotype. This chain links TRBV28 with TRBJ2-1; 11 bases map to TRBD2. The V and J ends lost 5 bases and 8 bases, in that order; junction bases with no gene match: 11. From germline, CDR1 is MDHEN and CDR2 SYDVKM. The CDR3 contains 16 residues. The CDR3 here is CASSAGSSGRRDEQFF. In DNA form, the CDR3 reads TGTGCCAGCAGTGCTGGTTCTAGCGGGAGGCGGGATGAGCAGTTCTTC.

The rearrangement links TRBV28 to TRBJ2-3; TRBD2 agrees at 10 bases. This CDR3 contains 13 residues. CDR1 and CDR2 (germline): MDHEN, SYDVKM. Trimming removed 9 bases from V and 1 base from J; junction bases left unmatched: 1. CDR3 sequence (DNA): TGTGCCAGTACTAGCGGGGGCACAGATACGCAGTATTTT. Translation gives CASTSGGTDTQYF.

This clonotype was counted at least ten times. CDR3 region: CASSEYRGYSPLHF. DNA of the CDR3: TGTGCCAGCAGTGAATATAGGGGGTATTCACCCCTCCACTTT. This rearrangement joins TRBV25-1 to TRBJ1-6; D perhaps matches TRBD1 (6 bases). V was clipped by 0 bases and J by 8 bases, with 8 bases between them. The CDR3 consists of 14 residues. From germline, CDR1 is MGHDK and CDR2 SYGVNS.

The chain links TRBV7-9 to TRBJ2-2, with D perhaps TRBD2 (6 bases). With 5 bases removed from V and 4 bases from J, the gap between germline ends came to 14 bases. CDR3 length: 15 amino acids. CDR1 SEHNR and CDR2 FQNEAQ come from the germline V gene (reference sequence). DNA for the CDR3: TGTGCCAGCAGCCCACGGAGGGGAGGCACCGGGGAGCTGTTTTTT. This codes for CASSPRRGGTGELFF.

In this sample, this clonotype turned up many times. The chain couples TRBV27 to TRBJ2-2, with TRBD2 as a possible D gene (6 bases). The CDR3 length is 14 residues. CDR1 is MNHEY, CDR2 SMNVEV, per germline (reference sequence). Between the trimmed V and J ends, which lost 11 bases and 7 bases, there was a span of 20 bases. In nucleotides, the CDR3 is TGTGCCCCACGGGAGCGGGTGAGAGGCGGGGAGCTGTTTTTT. Translating it yields CAPRERVRGGELFF.

At least ten counts were recorded for this clonotype. The chain combines TRBV7-8 with TRBJ1-5; D is unclear. This CDR3 is built from 13 residues. Trimming shortened V by 5 bases and J by 5 bases, and 10 bases separated the two germline ends. Germline assignment: CDR1 SGHVS and CDR2 FQNEAQ. The CDR3 spells CASSPGFDQPQHF. DNA for the CDR3: TGTGCCAGCAGCCCCGGGTTCGATCAGCCCCAGCATTTT.

This clonotype was detected only a few times. The chain recombines TRBV20-1 with TRBJ2-1; 8 bases are shared with TRBD2. With 0 bases clipped from V and 5 bases from J, the junction kept 9 bases outside the gene matches. This CDR3 contains 16 residues. Germline CDR1 and CDR2: DFQATT and SNEGSKA (reference sequence). In DNA form, the CDR3 reads TGCAGTGCTAGAGACCGGGGTAGCGGGACGGACAATGAGCAGTTCTTC. Amino acid sequence: CSARDRGSGTDNEQFF.

This clonotype was observed a few times. The chain has TRBV4-1 and TRBJ2-3; TRBD2 is a possible D gene (6 bases). CDR3 length: 14 amino acids. V shed 0 bases and J shed 14 bases, with 18 bases lying between them. CDR1 and CDR2 (germline): MGHRA, YSYEKL. The CDR3: CASSQDPAGGKVYF. CDR3 DNA sequence: TGCGCCAGCAGCCAAGATCCGGCCGGAGGGAAAGTGTATTTT.

This clonotype is categorized as medium-sized. This rearrangement joins TRBV27 to TRBJ2-1, with D possibly matching TRBD2 (6 bases). Germline V gene sequence: CDR1 MNHEY, CDR2 SMNVEV (reference sequence). V dropped 5 bases and J dropped 6 bases, with 17 bases sitting between them. The CDR3 covers 15 residues. The CDR3 here is CASSPLERARNEQFF. The DNA for the CDR3 is TGTGCCAGCAGTCCCCTAGAGCGGGCCCGCAATGAGCAGTTCTTC.

This clonotype was observed many times. The V gene is TRBV5-5, the J gene TRBJ2-5; tentatively, D is TRBD1 (5 bases). The CDR3 has 13 residues. V was pared by 6 bases and J by 5 bases, with 14 bases between. Germline CDR1 reads SGHKS; CDR2 reads YYEKEE (reference sequence). The CDR3 nucleotides are TGTGCCAGCACCCTTGTCAGGGCGGAGACCCAGTACTTC. This sequence encodes CASTLVRAETQYF.

This clonotype was recorded many times. The chain has TRBV7-9 and TRBJ1-1; the D gene is possibly TRBD1 (5 bases). V gave up 7 bases and J gave up 1 base, with 16 bases separating them. Germline V gives CDR1 SEHNR, CDR2 FQNEAQ (reference sequence). This CDR3 spans 15 amino acids. CDR3: CASILSLGENTEAFF. In DNA form, the CDR3 reads TGTGCCAGCATCCTGTCCTTGGGGGAGAACACTGAAGCTTTCTTT.

This clonotype was observed many times. V and J are TRBV5-4 and TRBJ2-1; 8 bases fit TRBD1. Looked up from germline, CDR1 is SGHNT and CDR2 is YYREEE (reference sequence). V was pared by 1 base and J by 4 bases, with 1 base of the junction left unmatched. The CDR3 consists of 14 residues. DNA of the CDR3: TGTGCCAGCAGCTTGAACAGGGGGTACAATGAGCAGTTCTTC. This sequence encodes CASSLNRGYNEQFF.

In its sample, this clonotype was seen a few times. The chain employs TRBV18 and TRBJ2-7; D is perhaps TRBD2 (6 bases). Trimming removed 1 base from V and 5 bases from J, with 9 bases in between. Germline values: CDR1 KGHSH, CDR2 LQKENI. This CDR3 region has 13 residues. This CDR3 is CASSPLERDEQYF. The CDR3 DNA is TGTGCCAGCTCACCACTGGAGCGGGACGAGCAGTACTTC.

Remarks on this clonotype: A read error may be the cause here, since a much bigger clone is one base away. The J gene is TRBJ2-1, the V gene TRBV7-9; TRBD1 might be the D (6 bases). The germline gives CDR1 SEHNR, CDR2 FQNEAQ (reference sequence). The CDR3 is 16 residues long. The CDR3 protein is CASSLEGRGDYNEQLF. The CDR3 nucleotides are TGTGCCAGCAGCTTAGAGGGCAGGGGCGACTACAATGAGCAGCTCTTC.

This clonotype has just a few counts. V is TRBV27 and J is TRBJ2-7, with 9 bases identical to TRBD2. V shed 3 bases and J 1 base; nucleotides not matched to a gene: 4. CDR3 size: 15 residues. Germline V gene sequence: CDR1 MNHEY, CDR2 SMNVEV (reference sequence). This CDR3 is CASSFGLAGSYEQYF. CDR3 DNA: TGTGCCAGCAGTTTTGGCCTAGCGGGGTCCTACGAGCAGTACTTC.